The text below deals with one T cell receptor (beta chain). The Seattle patients, enrolled during active infection, were followed longitudinally. In the original workflow: For nucleated cells, counts were estimated from reference gene primer amplification. Assay used: immunoSEQ multiplex PCR; TCRdb lists only in-frame clones, some missing. The D gene and trimming were derived from the DNA, and the V and J assignments and clone size from that table. The sample has 250,000 to 350,000 clones; approximately 86% are singletons. The data are from a study of blood T cell repertoires in COVID-19. The CDR3 contains 19 residues.

The genes are TRBV21-1 and TRBJ1-3; the D call TRBD1 from the table was never checked on the DNA. TRBV21-1 counts as a pseudogene. Sample: peripheral blood. The TCR originated in an older woman with COVID-19, enrolled during active disease. CDR3 nucleotide sequence: TGTGCCAGCAGCAAAAGCGTAGAAGGACAGGCTAGCTCTGGAAACACCATATATTTT. Translating gives CASSKSVEGQASSGNTIYF.